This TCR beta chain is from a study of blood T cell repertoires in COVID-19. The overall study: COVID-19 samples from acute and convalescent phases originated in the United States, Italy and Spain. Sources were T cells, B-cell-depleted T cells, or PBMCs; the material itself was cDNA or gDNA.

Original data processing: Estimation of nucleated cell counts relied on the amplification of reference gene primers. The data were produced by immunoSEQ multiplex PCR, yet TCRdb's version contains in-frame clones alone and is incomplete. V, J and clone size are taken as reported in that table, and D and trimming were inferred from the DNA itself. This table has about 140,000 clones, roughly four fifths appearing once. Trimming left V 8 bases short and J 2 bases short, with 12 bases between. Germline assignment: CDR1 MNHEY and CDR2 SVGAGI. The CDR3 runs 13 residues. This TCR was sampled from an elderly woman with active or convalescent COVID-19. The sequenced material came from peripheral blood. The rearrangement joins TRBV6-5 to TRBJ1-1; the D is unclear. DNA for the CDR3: TGTGCCAGCGAGGGAAACCTAAACACTGAAGCTTTCTTT. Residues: CASEGNLNTEAFF.